This T cell receptor (beta chain) derives from a study of cytomegalovirus exposure and HLA in healthy donors. Study-wide results and limits: Across all donors, roughly uniform sequencing depth was an assumption of the presence/absence analyses. Investigators reported 164 TCR beta chains as tied to cytomegalovirus. A later analysis showed that HLA-associated TCR beta chains had undergone more clonal expansion than equally common others.

The germline V gene has CDR1 MGHRA and CDR2 YSYEKL. The CDR3 runs to 12 residues. V lost 6 bases and J 2 bases, leaving 6 bases between the germline ends. 60 Vbeta and 13 Jbeta primers were used in PCR. Clones were sequenced by immunoSEQ multiplex PCR, and TCRdb holds only the in-frame ones, with some missing. There are 150,000 to 250,000 clones in the sample; 79% occur only once, and around 1.4% lies in the top ten. For this clone: Its antigen is not known.

V usage is TRBV4-1 and J usage is TRBJ2-3; possibly TRBD2 for D (5 bases). The sequence was collected from a girl between 5 and 17 years old in good health and CMV-seropositive. The source material was PBMCs. DNA for the CDR3: TGCGCCAGCAGGGGAGACACAGATACGCAGTATTTT. It encodes CASRGDTDTQYF.